These 3 T cell receptor beta chains were all obtained from the same sample, sequenced in a study of beta chain features in type 1 diabetes. Since all of the isolated RNA was reverse transcribed, expressed TCRB transcripts were what got sequenced. Repertoires were generated with immunoSEQ multiplex PCR, while TCRdb's copy carries only in-frame clones and drops some. Here the sample spans 130,000 to 150,000 clones, about 50% being singletons. The specimen was Tregs from blood. The receptors stem from a man younger than 35 in good health.

The rearrangement joins TRBV6-6 to TRBJ2-7, with D possibly matching TRBD1 (5 bases). Germline CDR1 and CDR2: MNHNY and SVGAGI (reference sequence). This CDR3 spans 13 amino acids. Trimming stripped 3 bases from V and 3 bases from J, with 9 bases between. CDR3: CASSYSGFYEQYF. The DNA for the CDR3 is TGTGCCAGCAGTTATTCAGGGTTCTACGAGCAGTACTTC.

This clone was observed a handful of times. The V and J genes are TRBV29-1 and TRBJ1-1; 8 positions agree with TRBD1. Germline V gives CDR1 SQVTM, CDR2 ANQGSEA. CDR3 length: 13 residues. V gave up 6 bases and J gave up 3 bases; unmatched junction bases: 6. This chain's CDR3 is CSVNRGGHTEAFF. CDR3 coding DNA: TGCAGCGTAAACAGGGGGGGGCACACTGAAGCTTTCTTT.

This clone was detected many times. The V gene is TRBV10-3, the J gene TRBJ2-5, with 7 bases that match TRBD2. V dropped 5 bases and J dropped 2; count of bases not matched to a gene: 5. The germline V gene encodes CDR1 ENHRY and CDR2 SYGVKD. CDR3 length equals 14 residues. The CDR3: CAISPSGKQETQYF. The CDR3 bases are TGTGCCATCAGTCCCAGCGGGAAGCAAGAGACCCAGTACTTC.